The sequence of this T cell receptor (beta chain) was determined in a study of shared clonotypes between healthy human individuals. Study results and caveats: Sorted-subset sequencing, rarefaction showed, was incomplete despite large depth.

The CDR3 has 14 amino acids. The germline gives CDR1 MGHRA, CDR2 YSYEKL. After removal of 4 bases from V and 3 bases from J, the junction contained 3 bases not matched to a gene. The assay was immunoSEQ multiplex PCR, and TCRdb's table has in-frame clones only and misses some. The sample carries some 1,600,000 clones, 95% to 99% recorded once. Donors were Caucasian adults residing in Nashville, Tennessee, USA. Memory CD4+ cells were the fraction left after CD45RA+ naive selection. With respect to this clone: Antigen unknown.

The clonotype was recovered from a man between 25 and 39 years old in good health. Sample: naive CD4+ T cells sorted from blood. Specified subset: CD45RA+ positively selected. J is TRBJ2-1 and V is TRBV4-1, with 7 bases matching TRBD2. This chain's CDR3 is CASSREGIYNEQFF. CDR3 nucleotides: TGCGCCAGCAGCCGGGAGGGGATCTACAATGAGCAGTTCTTC.